The 15 T cell receptor beta chains below come from one sample, sequenced in a study of CD8 T cells in Susac syndrome. RNA totalling 0.5 to 1 ug underwent reverse transcription with random hexamers. In TCRdb, the immunoSEQ multiplex PCR reads were re-called with MiXCR into one record per CDR3 protein. The sample carries around 130,000 distinct CDR3 sequences, around nine tenths recorded once. The material sequenced was CD8+ T cells from PBMCs. All receptors derive from a human donor with multiple sclerosis.

CDR3 residues: CASSSLTGGAYEQYF. CDR3 nucleotides: TGTGCCAGCAGTTCGTTGACAGGGGGAGCCTACGAGCAGTACTTC. The gene calls are TRBV27 and TRBJ2-7; 9 bases match TRBD1. Germline trimming cut 4 bases from V and 2 bases from J; bases unmatched to any gene: 6. Germline-derived CDR1 and CDR2 are MNHEY and SMNVEV (reference sequence). CDR3 length: 15 amino acids.

The V call is TRBV29-1, the J call TRBJ1-1; D is perhaps TRBD1 (6 bases). Germline V lookup: CDR1 SQVTM, CDR2 ANQGSEA. CDR3 length: 15 residues. V shed 2 bases and J shed 0 bases, with 13 bases lying between them. The CDR3 sequence is CSVERGVGMNTEAFF. The CDR3 coding sequence is TGCAGCGTTGAAAGGGGGGTTGGCATGAACACTGAAGCTTTCTTT.

The chain is built from TRBV29-1 and TRBJ1-1; D unclear. Germline V gene sequence: CDR1 SQVTM, CDR2 ANQGSEA. There are 13 residues in the CDR3. V gave up 6 bases and J gave up 2 bases, with 13 bases separating them. The CDR3 coding sequence is TGCAGCGTCGTTCCGGACGGTAACACTGAAGCTTTCTTT. This codes for CSVVPDGNTEAFF.

The V and J genes are TRBV5-6 and TRBJ2-7; a possible D gene is TRBD1 (5 bases). Germline values: CDR1 SGHDT, CDR2 YYEEEE. V was trimmed by 4 bases and J by 2 bases, leaving 19 bases between them. The length of the CDR3 is 16 residues. For the CDR3, the DNA is TGTGCCAGCAGCCGCCCACAGGCCCCTTTCCCCTACGAGCAGTACTTC. It codes for CASSRPQAPFPYEQYF. The whole variable domain, filled in from reference TRBV5-6 and TRBJ2-7, reads DAGVTQSPTHLIKTRGQQVTLRCSPKSGHDTVSWYQQALGQGPQFIFQYYEEEERQRGNFPDRFSGHQFPNYSSELNVNALLLGDSALYLCASSRPQAPFPYEQYFGPGTRLTVT.

J is TRBJ2-3 and V is TRBV29-1; D is unresolved. This CDR3 is built from 16 residues. Germline V gives CDR1 SQVTM, CDR2 ANQGSEA. The V and J ends lost 0 bases and 0 bases respectively, with 13 bases between them. DNA for the CDR3: TGCAGCGTTGAAGATCTCCCGGGCCTGAGCACAGATACGCAGTATTTT. Translation gives CSVEDLPGLSTDTQYF.

This clonotype was observed once. The chain joins TRBV20-1 to TRBJ2-5; maybe TRBD1 (5 bases). V was shortened by 4 bases and J by 5 bases, with 14 bases between the two germline ends. The CDR3 is made up of 13 amino acids. The germline gives CDR1 DFQATT, CDR2 SNEGSKA (reference sequence). The CDR3 coding sequence is TGCAGTGCTACAGGCAGGGTGGATGAGACCCAGTACTTC. This gives the protein CSATGRVDETQYF.

V usage is TRBV5-1 and J usage is TRBJ1-1; no reliable D call. Germline CDR1 is SGHRS and CDR2 is YFSETQ. Trimming removed 0 bases from V and 2 bases from J, with 8 bases in between. The CDR3 runs 14 residues. DNA for the CDR3: TGCGCCAGCAGCTTGGCCCCCACAAACACTGAAGCTTTCTTT. Protein sequence: CASSLAPTNTEAFF.

The chain uses TRBV7-9 and TRBJ1-2; TRBD1 matches 8 bases. CDR3 length: 16 amino acids. V dropped 5 bases and J dropped 5; count of bases not matched to a gene: 13. Germline V gene lookup returns CDR1 SEHNR and CDR2 FQNEAQ (reference sequence). The CDR3, as DNA: TGTGCCAGCAGCGTGACGACAGGGGAGGTTTATTATGGCTACACCTTC. This gives the protein CASSVTTGEVYYGYTF.

This clonotype has just one count. The chain carries TRBV19 and TRBJ2-4; D is undetermined. The CDR3 totals 14 residues. V lost 6 bases, J lost 0 bases, and 9 bases lay in between. Per the germline V gene, CDR1 is LNHDA and CDR2 is SQIVND (reference sequence). This CDR3 reads CASRDALAKNIQYF. CDR3 in DNA: TGTGCCAGTAGGGACGCCTTAGCCAAAAACATTCAGTACTTC.

J is TRBJ1-4 and V is TRBV4-1; TRBD1 is a possible D gene (6 bases). The V end was cut by 5 bases, the J end by 6 bases, with 16 bases between. The CDR3 has 15 amino acids. CDR1 and CDR2 from the germline V gene are MGHRA and YSYEKL. The CDR3 reads CASSSTGLKDEKLFF. The CDR3 DNA reads as TGCGCCAGCAGCAGCACAGGGCTTAAGGATGAAAAACTGTTTTTT.

The chain combines TRBV6-5 with TRBJ2-7; 11 bases are a match to TRBD1. The CDR3 extends over 19 amino acids. CDR1 is MNHEY, CDR2 SVGAGI, per germline. Germline trimming cut 0 bases from V and 2 bases from J; bases unmatched to any gene: 12. The CDR3 reads CASSYSGPFGQGAAYEQYF. The CDR3 DNA reads TGTGCCAGCAGTTACTCCGGCCCTTTCGGACAGGGGGCTGCCTACGAGCAGTACTTC.

The chain uses TRBV5-6 and TRBJ2-7, with unresolved D. The CDR3 has 14 residues. Germline loops: CDR1 SGHDT, CDR2 YYEEEE. Trimming removed 1 base at V and 2 bases at J, with 10 bases between. The CDR3 region is CASSLKTQPYEQYF. CDR3 sequence (DNA): TGTGCCAGCAGCTTGAAGACCCAGCCCTACGAGCAGTACTTC.

The chain couples TRBV25-1 to TRBJ2-5, with D perhaps matching TRBD1 (6 bases). Deletions cut 0 bases from V and 3 bases from J, with 8 bases between. CDR1 and CDR2 (germline): MGHDK, SYGVNS. The CDR3 spans 14 residues. This CDR3 reads CASSEYEGEETQYF. CDR3 DNA sequence: TGTGCCAGCAGTGAATATGAGGGGGAAGAGACCCAGTACTTC.

This clonotype was seen only once. This chain links TRBV19 with TRBJ1-1; a possible D gene is TRBD1 (6 bases). The CDR3 extends over 15 amino acids. Germline V CDR1 and CDR2: LNHDA, SQIVND (reference sequence). Trimming left V 4 bases short and J 5 bases short, with 17 bases between. CDR3 bases: TGTGCCAGTAGTACCACAGGAAAGGGGGGAACTGAAGCTTTCTTT. This sequence encodes CASSTTGKGGTEAFF.

This chain connects TRBV3-1 to TRBJ1-1; 10 bases agree with TRBD1. Trimming cost V 5 bases and J 5 bases; bases outside gene matches: 5. CDR1 is LGHDT, CDR2 YNNKEL, per germline (reference sequence). CDR3 length: 14 amino acids. This CDR3 reads CASSTTGGLTEAFF. The CDR3 bases are TGTGCCAGCAGCACGACAGGGGGCCTTACTGAAGCTTTCTTT. The full variable domain, its missing parts supplied by reference TRBV3-1 and TRBJ1-1, is DTAVSQTPKYLVTQMGNDKSIKCEQNLGHDTMYWYKQDSKKFLKIMFSYNNKELIINETVPNRFSPKSPDKAHLNLHINSLELGDSAVYFCASSTTGGLTEAFFGQGTRLTVV.